Each of the 3 T cell receptor beta chains below was sequenced from the same sample in a study of CXCR3-negative and CXCR3-positive naive CD8 T cells. Via 5' RACE with UMI labels, TRB cDNA libraries were prepared. TCRdb re-called the 5' RACE reads; one entry per CDR3 protein, DNA not given. The table gives around 50,000 distinct CDR3 sequences; the top ten clones make up less than 1.6% of it. Sequencing input: naive CXCR3- CD8+ T cells from blood. The subset: CD45RO-CCR7+CD27+CD95- naive CD8+ T cells lacking CXCR3 (TNR3-). The receptors were sampled from a human donor in good health. Some clones in this sample may be carry-over from other donors' samples.

The chain combines TRBV6-1 with TRBJ2-3. From germline, CDR1 is MNHNS and CDR2 SASEGT. The CDR3 sequence is 15 residues long. The CDR3 loop reads CASSEEDGSTDTQYF.

The gene calls are TRBV20-1 and TRBJ2-7; the D call from TCRdb, TRBD1, cannot be confirmed without DNA. The germline CDR1 and CDR2 sequences are DFQATT and SNEGSKA (reference sequence). The CDR3 loop spans 15 amino acids. CDR3 protein: CSARSPDSYSYEQYF.

The rearrangement joins TRBV9 to TRBJ1-1; TCRdb reports TRBD1, a call that lacks DNA to check it against. The CDR3 sequence is 14 residues long. Per germline, CDR1 SGDLS and CDR2 YYNGEE. CDR3 in amino acids: CASSVSGGGTEAFF.